This is a list of T cell receptor beta chains from one sample in a study of T cell repertoires in cytomegalovirus infection. TCRdb analysed the reads with MiXCR anew, one entry per CDR3 protein. Of more than 650,000 distinct CDR3 sequences in the sample, 35% to 40% are singletons; the top ten hold about 2.8%. The sequencing input was PBMCs. The source of these receptors is a human donor in good health (CMV status not recorded). Some clones in this sample may be carry-over from other donors' samples. Both conserved end residues are part of each CDR3. A D gene is named only where the DNA matches it firmly. Only part of the rows carry a size: once, few, many, or a class if the clone is expanded.

clone_size,v_call,d_call,j_call,cdr3_aa,cdr3_nt
.,TRBV7-9,TRBD1,TRBJ2-1,CASSSSTGASYNEQFF,TGTGCCAGCAGCTCTTCTACAGGGGCCTCCTACAATGAGCAGTTCTTC
once,TRBV2,.,TRBJ1-1,CASTVRIRLRATTEAFF,TGTGCCAGCACAGTCAGAATACGTCTAAGAGCGACCACTGAAGCTTTCTTT
few,TRBV2,.,TRBJ1-1,CASKEEMWGQAEAFF,TGTGCCAGCAAGGAGGAAATGTGGGGCCAGGCTGAAGCTTTCTTT
once,TRBV12-3/TRBV12-4,.,TRBJ2-3,CASSRTRGYTDTQYF,TGTGCCAGCAGTCGCACCAGGGGCTACACAGATACGCAGTATTTT
few,TRBV10-3,TRBD2,TRBJ2-1,CAISDLAVYNEQFF,TGTGCCATCAGTGATCTAGCGGTTTACAATGAGCAGTTCTTC
.,TRBV7-8,TRBD1,TRBJ1-1,CASSWRDRGSTEAFF,TGTGCCAGCAGCTGGAGGGACAGGGGCAGCACTGAAGCTTTCTTT
.,TRBV12-3/TRBV12-4,TRBD1,TRBJ1-2,CASSPAGTGGASGYTF,TGTGCCAGCAGCCCAGCCGGGACAGGGGGCGCGTCTGGCTACACCTTC
.,TRBV9,.,TRBJ2-2,CASSVTDHRELFF,TGTGCCAGCAGCGTAACGGATCACCGGGAGCTGTTTTTT
.,TRBV7-2,TRBD2,TRBJ2-7,CASSSTSGDVEQYF,TGTGCCAGCAGCTCGACTAGCGGAGATGTGGAGCAGTACTTC
.,TRBV15,.,TRBJ2-6,CATSTMASGANVLTF,TGTGCCACCAGCACTATGGCCTCTGGGGCCAACGTCCTGACTTTC
few,TRBV12-3/TRBV12-4,TRBD1,TRBJ1-4,CASSPGTGKDELFF,TGTGCCAGCAGTCCGGGGACAGGGAAAGACGAACTGTTTTTT
.,TRBV28,.,TRBJ2-7,CASSGGTVSSYEQYF,TGTGCCAGCAGTGGGGGGACAGTGAGCTCCTACGAGCAGTACTTC
few,TRBV2,TRBD2,TRBJ2-7,CASSQRLAEYEQYF,TGTGCCAGCAGTCAGAGACTAGCCGAATACGAGCAGTACTTC
.,TRBV7-2,.,TRBJ2-2,CASSLRSRGPTGALFF,TGTGCCAGCAGCTTAAGGAGCCGGGGGCCAACCGGGGCGCTGTTTTTT
.,TRBV12-3/TRBV12-4,.,TRBJ2-3,CASSLAGRETDTQYF,TGTGCCAGCAGTTTAGCGGGTAGGGAGACAGATACGCAGTATTTT
few,TRBV19,TRBD1,TRBJ1-1,CASTSQGDTEAFF,TGTGCCAGTACCTCTCAGGGGGACACTGAAGCTTTCTTT
.,TRBV7-2,.,TRBJ1-5,CASSLSGTNQPQHF,TGTGCCAGCAGCTTATCAGGGACAAATCAGCCCCAGCATTTT
.,TRBV19,.,TRBJ1-5,CASSLDKNQPQHF,TGTGCCAGTAGTCTTGACAAAAATCAGCCCCAGCATTTT
.,TRBV6-5,.,TRBJ1-1,CASTPRGGSTEAFF,TGTGCCAGCACCCCGAGGGGGGGTAGCACTGAAGCTTTCTTT
few,TRBV6-6,TRBD1,TRBJ2-1,CASSYSGTGKNEQFF,TGTGCCAGCAGTTACTCGGGGACAGGGAAAAATGAGCAGTTCTTC
.,TRBV11-2,TRBD2,TRBJ2-2,CASRSSGGITGELFF,TGTGCCAGCAGATCGAGCGGGGGGATCACCGGGGAGCTGTTTTTT
few,TRBV10-3,.,TRBJ2-3,CAISGGGTTDTQYF,TGTGCCATCAGCGGAGGGGGGACCACAGATACGCAGTATTTT
.,TRBV7-2,.,TRBJ2-7,CARSFRSPYKKYF,TGTGCCAGAAGCTTCCGGTCCCCCTACAAGAAGTACTTC
.,TRBV5-1,.,TRBJ1-2,CASSLGPGAVYGYTF,TGCGCCAGCAGCTTGGGTCCAGGGGCTGTCTATGGCTACACCTTC
few,TRBV12-3/TRBV12-4,.,TRBJ1-1,CASNRGRRNTEAFF,TGTGCCAGCAATAGGGGACGGAGGAACACTGAAGCTTTCTTT
.,TRBV5-1,.,TRBJ1-2,CASKPQGIKDYGYTF,TGCGCCAGCAAACCTCAGGGAATTAAGGACTATGGCTACACCTTC
.,TRBV20-1,.,TRBJ1-5,CSVIGGGRVGNQPQHF,TGCAGTGTCATAGGGGGGGGCCGCGTGGGAAATCAGCCCCAGCATTTT